The clone carrying this TCR beta chain was found a few times. Its specificity is unknown. The junction had 10 bases not matched to a gene; V was cut back by 0 bases and J by 10 bases. The CDR3 covers 16 residues. Looked up from germline, CDR1 is SGHRS and CDR2 is YFSETQ. 5'RACE primed from the constant segment yielded TCR alpha and TCR beta cDNA libraries bearing sample barcodes and UMIs. MiXCR, applied by TCRdb to the 5' RACE reads, yields one record per CDR3 protein. The sample shows fewer than 250,000 distinct CDR3 sequences, roughly 10% of them seen only once. These data belong to a study of T-cell memory formation after mild COVID-19. Study-level results: Memory cells collected pre-infection included some clones that later responded, suggesting cross-reactive memory joined.

The V and J genes are TRBV5-1 and TRBJ1-6; 7 positions agree with TRBD1. What was sequenced was PBMCs or a T cell subset sorted from them (not recorded which). This TCR was recovered from a man between 18 and 29 years old who had mild COVID-19 (a few samples of this study predate the infection). Cell type and time point are not known. As DNA, the CDR3 is TGCGCCAGCAGCTTGGGGTCGGGACAGCGTGGATCACCCCTCCACTTT. It codes for CASSLGSGQRGSPLHF.